This T cell receptor beta chain derives from a study of T cell repertoires in cytomegalovirus infection. General observations from the study: Dominating the ex vivo response were HLA-C-restricted CMV-specific TCR beta clonotypes.

Only a few counts were recorded for this clonotype. Its antigen is unknown. The germline V gene encodes CDR1 MDHEN and CDR2 SYDVKM. CDR3 size: 15 residues. V shed 2 bases and J shed 4 bases, with 14 bases lying between them. TCRdb re-called the reads with MiXCR, one entry per CDR3 protein. The table includes under 850,000 distinct CDR3 sequences, about 33% detected once. The sample here was cultured PBMCs, taken from culture after CMV antigen stimulation. The receptor comes from a human donor in good health (CMV status not recorded). Some clones in this sample may be carry-over from other donors' samples. V gene TRBV28 combines with J gene TRBJ1-1; perhaps TRBD1 as D (5 bases). The CDR3 nucleotides are TGTGCCAGCAGTTTAGGAAGGGCGGGGGGCACTGAAGCTTTCTTT. It is translated as CASSLGRAGGTEAFF.